This entry is about one T cell receptor beta chain. This clonotype came up many times. This receptor's antigen is unknown. Base qualities are not provided; no much larger clone lies one nucleotide away. The source of the sample is a study of CD8 T cells in ankylosing spondylitis (dated by TCRdb to about 2017). The study in broad terms: The study set out to find disease-linked TCR variants by profiling T cell receptor beta repertoires in ankylosing spondylitis patients and healthy donors. Samples of peripheral blood were taken, and for ankylosing spondylitis patients, synovial fluid was collected as well. The full study cohort comprised around 25 ankylosing spondylitis patients and approximately 100 healthy donors. The research as a whole found: A TCR beta motif made up of several highly homologous amino acid variants appeared to be characteristic of blood from ankylosing spondylitis patients. The disease-linked clones were reported as significantly enriched in matched synovial fluid samples from ankylosing spondylitis patients. Some of the motif variants had been reported before in the synovial fluid and blood of reactive arthritis patients, a finding that suggests common disease-initiation mechanisms. A CD8+ phenotype was shown by the disease-linked clones, which were found at relatively low frequencies in peripheral blood.

Sequencing was performed on an Illumina HiSeq 2500. Quantitative 5'-RACE with molecular barcodes was the method used to prepare the TCR beta libraries. The authors processed their data as follows. Disease-linked TCR variants were identified with a new computational method built on a probabilistic model of VDJ rearrangement. The public sequencing data were trimmed at Q25 with fastp and processed into clonotypes with MiXCR by TCRdb, which kept only in-frame beta chains. Rows are unified per CDR3 protein, each entry keeping the most common DNA and genes. The authors' filters were not applied to this entry. The sample profile shows some 220,000 distinct CDR3 sequences; around 8% of them were found once. The ten largest clones capture 4.5% to 5% of the sample. Taken from the germline V gene, the CDR1 and CDR2 loops are MNHNS and SASEGT. Relative to germline, V is 6 bases shorter and J is 5 bases shorter, with 10 bases between their ends. The CDR3 contains 13 residues, cysteine and phenylalanine counted. The DNA shown is the 39-base CDR3, in frame from base 1.

Sequencing was performed on blood, either unsorted or a sorted T cell fraction (not recorded which). The chain is assembled from TRBV6-1 and TRBJ1-4; 5 matching bases give a weak D call of TRBD1. The sequence was collected from a female donor with ankylosing spondylitis or in good health (not recorded which). The CDR3 loop reads CASSGSGNEKLFF. The DNA sequence reads TGTGCCAGCAGCGGCTCAGGGAATGAAAAACTGTTTTTT.